These 5 T cell receptor beta chains came from one sample sequenced in a study of T-cell memory formation after mild COVID-19. MiXCR, run by TCRdb on the 5' RACE reads, gives a single entry per CDR3 protein. The repertoire has under 450,000 distinct CDR3 sequences, 23% of them found once; the top ten carry roughly 14%. Sequences were obtained from PBMCs or a T cell subset sorted from them (not recorded which). Receptors were obtained from an adult woman who had mild COVID-19 (a few samples of this study predate the infection). Cell type and time point are not known.

This clonotype was counted a few times. Sequence at one end of the junction differs from germline and may be a read error. V is TRBV29-1 and J is TRBJ2-5; TRBD1 aligns across 9 bases. Per germline, CDR1 SQVTM and CDR2 ANQGSEA. The CDR3 contains 9 residues. The CDR3 spells CSVSDRGDF. The CDR3 DNA reads TGCAGCGTTAGTGACAGGGGGGACTTC. Drawing the rest from reference TRBV29-1 and TRBJ2-5, the complete variable domain is SAVISQKPSRDICQRGTSLTIQCQVDSQVTMMFWYRQQPGQSLTLIATANQGSEATYESGFVIDKFPISRPNLTFSTLTVSNMSPEDSSIYLCSVSDRGDFGPGTRLLVL.

The table lists this clonotype with a few counts. The chain joins TRBV4-1 to TRBJ1-2, with D maybe TRBD1 (6 bases). The germline V and J ends were trimmed by 2 bases and 4 bases, with 14 bases remaining between them. CDR3 length equals 15 residues. Looked up from germline, CDR1 is MGHRA and CDR2 is YSYEKL. This chain's CDR3 is CASSQLETGSYGYTF. CDR3 nucleotides: TGCGCCAGCAGCCAACTCGAGACAGGTTCCTATGGCTACACCTTC.

The chain is built from TRBV6-2 or TRBV6-3 and TRBJ2-6; D is unclear. The V and J ends lost 5 bases and 0 bases respectively, with 8 bases between them. The CDR3 consists of 15 residues. The germline CDR1 and CDR2 sequences are MNHEY and SVGEGT. CDR3: CASSRASSGANVLTF. CDR3 sequence (DNA): TGTGCCAGCAGTAGGGCGAGCTCTGGGGCCAACGTCCTGACTTTC.

The V gene is TRBV20-1, the J gene TRBJ2-5; maybe TRBD2 (7 bases). CDR3 size: 13 residues. Germline-derived CDR1 and CDR2 are DFQATT and SNEGSKA (reference sequence). Trimming removed 3 bases from V and 9 bases from J, with 17 bases in between. In DNA form, the CDR3 reads TGCAGTGCTAGTTTCGGGGGGCATGGGGCCCAGTACTTC. Translated, it gives CSASFGGHGAQYF.

The chain joins TRBV24-1 to TRBJ2-7; maybe TRBD2 (6 bases). This CDR3 contains 15 residues. V was clipped by 2 bases and J by 0 bases, with 10 bases between them. Germline V gives CDR1 KGHDR, CDR2 SFDVKD. DNA for the CDR3: TGTGCCACCAGTGATTCGTGGGGGGACTCCTACGAGCAGTACTTC. Translating gives CATSDSWGDSYEQYF.